Below, 21 T cell receptor beta chains from the same sample are listed, as sequenced in a study of blood T cell repertoires in COVID-19. Clones were read by immunoSEQ multiplex PCR, and TCRdb kept only the in-frame ones, dropping some. The table records about 130,000 clones, roughly 90% of them present only once. Sample: PBMCs or T cells enriched from blood (not recorded which). The receptors here all came from a woman in her forties or fifties who had recovered from COVID-19.

The V and J genes are TRBV19 and TRBJ1-5; D is unclear. The germline V gene has CDR1 LNHDA and CDR2 SQIVND (reference sequence). The CDR3 runs to 16 residues. V was cut by 9 bases and J by 0 bases, with 18 bases left in between. The CDR3 protein is CASRVTTLYSNQPQHF. The CDR3 nucleotides read TGTGCCAGCCGGGTAACCACCCTTTATAGCAATCAGCCCCAGCATTTT.

This sequence joins TRBV14 and TRBJ2-7; D is ambiguous. The CDR3 extends over 12 amino acids. The germline CDR1 and CDR2 sequences are SGHDN and FVKESK. V was pared by 3 bases and J by 3 bases, with 6 bases between. For the CDR3, the DNA is TGTGCCAGCAGCCAGCGACACTACGAGCAGTACTTC. Translation: CASSQRHYEQYF.

The chain couples TRBV11-2 to TRBJ1-2; TRBD1 agrees at 8 bases. The CDR3 totals 12 residues. Germline V gene data show CDR1 as SGHAT and CDR2 as FQNNGV. The V gene end was trimmed by 5 bases and the J gene end by 8 bases; junction bases not matched to a gene: 4. The CDR3 reads CASSTDRGGYTF. In nucleotides, the CDR3 is TGTGCCAGCAGCACCGACAGGGGAGGCTACACCTTC.

The chain carries TRBV6-5 and TRBJ2-7, with 10 bases fitting TRBD2. The germline V gene encodes CDR1 MNHEY and CDR2 SVGAGI. This CDR3 region has 14 residues. With 4 bases clipped from V and 6 bases from J, the junction kept 6 bases outside the gene matches. The CDR3 sequence: CASSLAGGPSEQYF. The CDR3 DNA follows: TGTGCCAGCAGTTTAGCGGGGGGCCCATCCGAGCAGTACTTC.

V gene TRBV7-9 combines with J gene TRBJ1-5, with D possibly TRBD1 on 5 matching bases. CDR1 and CDR2 from the germline V gene are SEHNR and FQNEAQ (reference sequence). V was cut by 0 bases and J by 7 bases, with 16 bases left in between. This CDR3 comprises 16 residues. The CDR3 bases are TGTGCCAGCAGCTTAGCGCGTGGGAGGGGCATCCAGCCCCAGCATTTT. Amino acids: CASSLARGRGIQPQHF.

The rearrangement joins TRBV10-3 to TRBJ2-7, with 9 bases that match TRBD2. The CDR3 covers 15 residues. CDR1 and CDR2 (germline): ENHRY, SYGVKD. With V trimmed by 0 bases and J by 5 bases, 5 bases remained unmatched. CDR3: CAISESVAGEDEQYF. For the CDR3, the DNA is TGTGCCATCAGTGAGTCGGTAGCGGGGGAGGACGAGCAGTACTTC.

The chain recombines TRBV6-5 with TRBJ1-2; the match to TRBD1 covers 7 bases. Germline values: CDR1 MNHEY, CDR2 SVGAGI. The CDR3 extends over 13 amino acids. The ends lost 0 bases at V and 8 bases at J; junction bases unmatched: 3. As DNA, the CDR3 is TGTGCCAGCAGTTACTCTAGAGGGGGCGGCTACACCTTC. This sequence encodes CASSYSRGGGYTF.

The chain has TRBV27 and TRBJ1-1; 10 bases are shared with TRBD1. V lost 4 bases to trimming and J lost 11 bases; unmatched junction nucleotides: 10. CDR3 length: 14 amino acids. Germline CDR1 MNHEY, CDR2 SMNVEV (reference sequence). As DNA, the CDR3 is TGTGCCAGCAGTTCCTGGGACAGGGGACGGTTGGCTTTCTTT. Translating it yields CASSSWDRGRLAFF.

The gene calls are TRBV15 and TRBJ2-1, with 10 bases lining up with TRBD2. V trimming: 3 bases; J trimming: 2 bases; junction bases outside the gene matches: 4. This CDR3 has 16 amino acids. Germline loops: CDR1 LNHNV, CDR2 YYDKDF (reference sequence). The CDR3 is CATSSRSGGTYNEQFF. In DNA, the CDR3 is TGTGCCACCAGCAGTCGTAGCGGGGGGACCTACAATGAGCAGTTCTTC.

The V and J genes are TRBV5-1 and TRBJ2-7; possible D gene TRBD2, 7 bases. Germline lookup yields CDR1 SGHRS and CDR2 YFSETQ. CDR3 length: 15 residues. Trimming took off 6 bases at V and 6 bases at J, with 22 bases between the two ends. The CDR3 protein is CASTGGGLGGGEQYF. The CDR3 region has the DNA TGCGCCAGCACGGGAGGTGGTTTAGGGGGTGGCGAGCAGTACTTC.

CDR3 sequence: CASSPGQGAIQETQYF. The CDR3 nucleotides read TGTGCCAGTAGTCCGGGACAGGGGGCCATCCAAGAGACCCAGTACTTC. The J gene is TRBJ2-5, the V gene TRBV19; 12 bases align to TRBD1. V lost 5 bases to trimming and J lost 1 base; unmatched junction nucleotides: 5. The CDR3 is 16 amino acids. Germline CDR1 reads LNHDA; CDR2 reads SQIVND (reference sequence).

The V gene is TRBV6-6, the J gene TRBJ2-1; D possibly corresponds to TRBD2 (6 bases). The V end was cut by 4 bases, the J end by 8 bases, with 15 bases between. CDR1 and CDR2 (germline): MNHNY, SVGAGI (reference sequence). CDR3 length equals 14 residues. CDR3 nucleotides: TGTGCCAGCAGTTCTGGCGGGATCGACGATGAGCAGTTCTTC. It translates to CASSSGGIDDEQFF.

This chain uses TRBV5-1 with TRBJ1-1; the match to TRBD1 covers 10 bases. V gave up 3 bases and J gave up 0 bases; unmatched junction bases: 5. The CDR3 has 16 amino acids. Looked up from germline, CDR1 is SGHRS and CDR2 is YFSETQ. In DNA, the CDR3 is TGCGCCAGCAGCTCCCGGGACAGGGGCTTGAACACTGAAGCTTTCTTT. Translated: CASSSRDRGLNTEAFF. The full variable domain, completed using reference TRBV5-1 and TRBJ1-1, is KAGVTQTPRYLIKTRGQQVTLSCSPISGHRSVSWYQQTPGQGLQFLFEYFSETQRNKGNFPGRFSGRQFSNSRSEMNVSTLELGDSALYLCASSSRDRGLNTEAFFGQGTRLTVV.

The chain joins TRBV2 to TRBJ2-5; 8 bases are shared with TRBD1. The CDR3 totals 15 residues. V lost 6 bases and J lost 4; bases outside the gene matches: 10. Germline values: CDR1 SNHLY, CDR2 FYNNEI. The DNA of the CDR3 is TGTGCCAGCAGGGTGGACAGGGCGGGGCGAGAGACCCAGTACTTC. Protein product: CASRVDRAGRETQYF.

V usage is TRBV2 and J usage is TRBJ1-5; TRBD1 aligns across 7 bases. The CDR3 spans 15 residues. Germline lookup yields CDR1 SNHLY and CDR2 FYNNEI. V lost 6 bases, J lost 6 bases, and 11 bases stayed unmatched. CDR3 in amino acids: CASSDPQPGGQPQHF. DNA for the CDR3: TGTGCCAGCAGCGACCCCCAGCCAGGGGGTCAGCCCCAGCATTTT.

The J gene is TRBJ2-3, the V gene TRBV7-9, with TRBD2 as a possible D gene (6 bases). Germline assignment: CDR1 SEHNR and CDR2 FQNEAQ (reference sequence). CDR3 length equals 15 residues. Trimming removed 3 bases from V and 2 bases from J, with 12 bases in between. CDR3 protein: CASSFWRGDTDTQYF. The CDR3 DNA sequence: TGTGCCAGCAGCTTTTGGCGGGGAGACACAGATACGCAGTATTTT. The full variable domain, completed using reference TRBV7-9 and TRBJ2-3, is DTGVSQNPRHKITKRGQNVTFRCDPISEHNRLYWYRQTLGQGPEFLTYFQNEAQLEKSRLLSDRFSAERPKGSFSTLEIQRTEQGDSAMYLCASSFWRGDTDTQYFGPGTRLTVL.

The chain couples TRBV5-6 to TRBJ1-4; D gene ambiguous. Germline assignment: CDR1 SGHDT and CDR2 YYEEEE. There are 14 residues in the CDR3. V lost 1 base and J lost 7, with 11 bases in between. The CDR3: CASSLWRVAEKLFF. For the CDR3, the DNA is TGTGCCAGCAGCTTGTGGAGGGTGGCTGAAAAACTGTTTTTT.

V usage is TRBV5-6 and J usage is TRBJ1-5, with 7 bases identical to TRBD1. CDR3 size: 15 residues. Germline V gene lookup returns CDR1 SGHDT and CDR2 YYEEEE. The J segment lost 7 bases and the V segment lost 4 bases, leaving 11 bases of the junction unmatched. The CDR3 coding sequence is TGTGCCAGCAGCGCCTCGACAGGGCGGCGGCAGCCCCAGCATTTT. This gives the protein CASSASTGRRQPQHF.

The chain uses TRBV28 and TRBJ1-1; D is unclear. This CDR3 has 12 residues. The V gene lost 5 bases and the J gene lost 11 bases, with 15 bases spanning the gap. Germline loops: CDR1 MDHEN, CDR2 SYDVKM. CDR3 nucleotides: TGTGCCAGCAGTACCCTCGGGGTCCGGGCTTTCTTT. It codes for CASSTLGVRAFF.

This clone appeared once. J is TRBJ2-7 and V is TRBV10-1, with TRBD1 as a possible D gene (6 bases). V lost 0 bases to trimming and J lost 6 bases, with 12 bases between them. The CDR3 sequence is 14 residues long. Germline-derived CDR1 and CDR2 are WNHNN and SYGVQD (reference sequence). CDR3 coding DNA: TGCGCCAGCAGTGAGTCAGGACAGTCATCCGAGCAGTACTTC. Translated: CASSESGQSSEQYF.

This sequence joins TRBV5-6 and TRBJ2-3; the match to TRBD1 covers 7 bases. The length of the CDR3 is 14 residues. V gave up 3 bases and J gave up 2 bases; unmatched junction bases: 3. Per the germline V gene, CDR1 is SGHDT and CDR2 is YYEEEE. CDR3 loop: CASSWDSPTDTQYF. CDR3 sequence (DNA): TGTGCCAGCAGCTGGGACAGCCCCACAGATACGCAGTATTTT.